This T cell receptor (beta chain) was documented in a study of blood T cell repertoires in COVID-19. Study as a whole: Material from acute and convalescent COVID-19 was sourced from the United States, Italy and Spain.

Germline lookup yields CDR1 MNHNY and CDR2 SVGAGI (reference sequence). J was trimmed by 6 bases and V by 5 bases; bases with no gene match: 13. The CDR3 length is 16 residues. Generated by immunoSEQ multiplex PCR, the TCRdb table keeps only in-frame clones and is missing some. The data show a few hundred thousand clones, around 85% seen once. The material sequenced was peripheral blood. The chain has TRBV6-6 and TRBJ2-3; 8 bases fit TRBD2. This clonotype was sampled from a woman aged 18 to 35 with acute or convalescent COVID-19. The CDR3 DNA reads TGTGCCAGCAGTCGAAGTAGCGGGAAGACGCTGGATACGCAGTATTTT. The encoded protein is CASSRSSGKTLDTQYF.